The clone carrying this TCR beta chain was counted a few times. The data were obtained in a study of response to subunit inactivated influenza vaccine. V was clipped by 1 base and J by 2 bases, with 8 bases between them. This CDR3 region has 14 residues. Germline CDR1 reads DFQATT; CDR2 reads SNEGSKA (reference sequence). One entry per CDR3 protein, called by TCRdb with MiXCR from the RT-PCR reads. The sample consists of roughly 500,000 distinct CDR3 sequences, approximately 20% of them appearing once. These data are also associated with another study on T cells expressing NK-cell markers. That publication notes: Libraries used 5'RACE template switching adding universal primer site and UMIs. The TCR beta repertoires were obtained from sorted CD3+CD56+NKG2C+, CD3+CD56+NKG2C- and CD3+CD56-NKG2C+ T cells.

The sequence was collected from a man aged 50 to 59 who received an inactivated influenza vaccine. The sample consisted of CD4+ T cells sorted from PBMCs, taken approximately 13 days after vaccination. The chain combines TRBV20-1 with TRBJ2-2; no reliable D call. The CDR3 loop is CSARAPVNTGELFF. In nucleotides, the CDR3 is TGCAGTGCTAGAGCCCCCGTAAACACCGGGGAGCTGTTTTTT.